One sample yielded the 25 T cell receptor beta chains listed below, sequenced in a study of OX40 agonist ivuxolimab in advanced cancers. This table comes from immunoSEQ multiplex PCR, and its TCRdb copy is limited to in-frame clones, with some not included. Of about 65,000 clones listed, roughly nine tenths were seen once; the top ten hold 1.5% to 2%. The source was CD4+ or CD8+ T cells sorted from blood, collected in a trial of the OX40 agonist ivuxolimab. These receptor sequences come from an adult with an advanced solid tumor such as melanoma, head and neck, liver or kidney cancer.

The rearrangement joins TRBV11-3 to TRBJ2-1, with TRBD2 identical over 10 bases. The CDR3 covers 17 residues. Germline V lookup: CDR1 SGHNT, CDR2 YENEEA. Trimming took 0 bases from V and 0 from J; bases not matched to a gene: 2. The CDR3 DNA is TGTGCCAGCAGCTTAGAAGCGGGAGGGCCCTCCTACAATGAGCAGTTCTTC. Protein: CASSLEAGGPSYNEQFF.

This clone was observed once. The rearrangement joins TRBV6-5 to TRBJ2-5; a possible D gene is TRBD1 (5 bases). The CDR3 has 15 amino acids. Between the trimmed V and J ends, which lost 2 bases and 2 bases, there was a span of 12 bases. CDR1 MNHEY and CDR2 SVGAGI come from the germline V gene. CDR3 in amino acids: CASSYGDSPQETQYF. In nucleotides, the CDR3 is TGTGCCAGCAGTTACGGCGACAGCCCACAAGAGACCCAGTACTTC.

This chain connects TRBV29-1 to TRBJ2-5, with D perhaps TRBD1 (5 bases). The CDR3 consists of 11 residues. Germline-derived CDR1 and CDR2 are SQVTM and ANQGSEA. Trimming removed 7 bases at V and 4 bases at J, with 10 bases between. CDR3 sequence: CSATETETQYF. DNA of the CDR3: TGCAGCGCGACAGAAACAGAGACCCAGTACTTC.

The chain carries TRBV9 and TRBJ1-6; D perhaps matches TRBD1 (6 bases). Trimming pared 0 bases from V and 8 bases from J, leaving 15 bases between. CDR3 length: 16 amino acids. In germline, CDR1 is SGDLS, CDR2 YYNGEE. CDR3 sequence (DNA): TGTGCCAGCAGCGTAGAGGGAGGCAGGGGACATTCACCCCTCCACTTT. Its translation: CASSVEGGRGHSPLHF. Complete variable domain (other parts from reference TRBV9 and TRBJ1-6): DSGVTQTPKHLITATGQRVTLRCSPRSGDLSVYWYQQSLDQGLQFLIQYYNGEERAKGNILERFSAQQFPDLHSELNLSSLELGDSALYFCASSVEGGRGHSPLHFGNGTRLTVT.

This chain connects TRBV9 to TRBJ2-3; a weak D match, TRBD2 (6 bases). The CDR3 consists of 14 residues. Germline V CDR1 and CDR2: SGDLS, YYNGEE. The V end lost 0 bases, the J end lost 6 bases, and 11 bases lay between the germline ends. DNA of the CDR3: TGTGCCAGCAGCGTAGCCCCGGGAGCCGATACGCAGTATTTT. It yields the protein CASSVAPGADTQYF.

This chain uses TRBV27 with TRBJ2-2; no reliable D call. The V gene lost 2 bases and the J gene lost 0 bases, with 13 bases spanning the gap. This CDR3 has 17 residues. From germline, CDR1 is MNHEY and CDR2 SMNVEV (reference sequence). The CDR3 coding sequence is TGTGCCAGCAGTTTAAATAGAGGACGAGCGAACACCGGGGAGCTGTTTTTT. Its protein is CASSLNRGRANTGELFF.

Turning to this clone: The sample contains more than one DNA sequence encoding this CDR3. V usage is TRBV6-1 and J usage is TRBJ2-2; tentative D call: TRBD2 (5 bases). Trimming left V 3 bases short and J 0 bases short, with 8 bases between. CDR1 MNHNS and CDR2 SASEGT come from the germline V gene. The CDR3 has 15 residues. The CDR3 DNA sequence: TGTGCCAGCAGTGAGAGCGGAACGAACACCGGGGAGCTGTTTTTT. Protein product: CASSESGTNTGELFF.

The V and J genes are TRBV6-4 and TRBJ1-1, with a possible D match to TRBD1 (6 bases). V dropped 6 bases and J dropped 4 bases, with 18 bases sitting between them. The CDR3 totals 15 residues. Germline assignment: CDR1 MRHNA and CDR2 SNTAGT. In DNA form, the CDR3 reads TGTGCCAGCAGGGGAGGGGGAGGGAACGGCACTGAAGCTTTCTTT. It codes for CASRGGGGNGTEAFF.

The chain couples TRBV10-1 to TRBJ2-6; no definite D call. V lost 7 bases and J lost 2, with 12 bases in between. Germline V lookup: CDR1 WNHNN, CDR2 SYGVQD (reference sequence). This CDR3 contains 15 residues. In DNA form, the CDR3 reads TGCGCCAGCACTGTTTTAGGGCCTGGGGCCAACGTCCTGACTTTC. Translation: CASTVLGPGANVLTF.

This rearrangement joins TRBV19 to TRBJ2-1; D unresolved. This CDR3 has 15 amino acids. The germline gives CDR1 LNHDA, CDR2 SQIVND (reference sequence). V shed 5 bases and J shed 2 bases, with 13 bases lying between them. Written as DNA, the CDR3 is TGTGCCAGTAGTTCCAAAAGGTTGCCCTACAATGAGCAGTTCTTC. Translation: CASSSKRLPYNEQFF. Together with reference TRBV19 and TRBJ2-1, the CDR3 gives the full variable domain: DGGITQSPKYLFRKEGQNVTLSCEQNLNHDAMYWYRQDPGQGLRLIYYSQIVNDFQKGDIAEGYSVSREKKESFPLTVTSAQKNPTAFYLCASSSKRLPYNEQFFGPGTRLTVL.

The rearrangement joins TRBV27 to TRBJ1-4; 7 nucleotides agree with TRBD1. V lost 6 bases and J lost 0; bases outside the gene matches: 4. Germline V gives CDR1 MNHEY, CDR2 SMNVEV (reference sequence). The CDR3 sequence is 15 residues long. The CDR3 DNA is TGTGCCAGCAGCCTAGGGACAGCAACTAATGAAAAACTGTTTTTT. Protein product: CASSLGTATNEKLFF.

V usage is TRBV6-1 and J usage is TRBJ2-5; 8 nucleotides align to TRBD2. CDR1 MNHNS and CDR2 SASEGT come from the germline V gene. After removal of 3 bases from V and 7 bases from J, the junction contained 16 bases not matched to a gene. The length of the CDR3 is 17 residues. The CDR3 nucleotides are TGTGCCAGCAGTGATGGCAGCGGGGGTGCTCGTGGGGGGACCCAGTACTTC. As protein: CASSDGSGGARGGTQYF.

The rearrangement joins TRBV7-6 to TRBJ1-3; D remains unclear. The germline V and J ends were trimmed by 5 bases and 1 base, with 12 bases remaining between them. Germline assignment: CDR1 SGHVS and CDR2 FNYEAQ. The CDR3 loop spans 15 amino acids. The CDR3 DNA is TGTGCCAGCAGCATTCCACGCCATTCTGGAAACACCATATATTTT. Its translation is CASSIPRHSGNTIYF. The entire variable domain, with the rest obtained from reference TRBV7-6 and TRBJ1-3, is as follows: GAGVSQSPRYKVTKRGQDVALRCDPISGHVSLYWYRQALGQGPEFLTYFNYEAQQDKSGLPNDRFSAERPEGSISTLTIQRTEQRDSAMYRCASSIPRHSGNTIYFGEGSWLTVV.

This chain joins TRBV19 and TRBJ2-1, with 9 nucleotides matching TRBD1. Trimming removed 8 bases from V and 6 bases from J; junction bases left unmatched: 11. This CDR3 is built from 15 residues. Germline V CDR1 and CDR2: LNHDA, SQIVND (reference sequence). The CDR3 protein is CASRITGGLTNEQFF. The CDR3, as DNA: TGTGCCAGTCGGATAACAGGGGGCCTTACCAATGAGCAGTTCTTC.

V and J are TRBV5-6 and TRBJ2-5; TRBD2 matches 10 bases. V was pared by 2 bases and J by 5 bases, with 6 bases of the junction left unmatched. The germline CDR1 and CDR2 sequences are SGHDT and YYEEEE. There are 15 residues in the CDR3. For the CDR3, the DNA is TGTGCCAGCAGCTTCAGCGGGAGGGCCGGTGAGACCCAGTACTTC. It is translated as CASSFSGRAGETQYF.

The V gene is TRBV4-1, the J gene TRBJ2-7, with TRBD1 matching 9 bases. This CDR3 has 16 amino acids. Germline V CDR1 and CDR2: MGHRA, YSYEKL. After removal of 4 bases from V and 3 bases from J, the junction contained 10 bases not matched to a gene. CDR3 sequence: CASSRTGQGKNYEQYF. CDR3 sequence (DNA): TGCGCCAGCAGCCGAACGGGACAGGGAAAAAACTACGAGCAGTACTTC.

V gene TRBV19 combines with J gene TRBJ1-2, with 8 nucleotides matching TRBD1. The CDR3 covers 14 residues. J was trimmed by 8 bases and V by 5 bases; bases with no gene match: 10. Looked up from germline, CDR1 is LNHDA and CDR2 is SQIVND (reference sequence). The CDR3, as DNA: TGTGCCAGTAGTGCCGGACAGGGTTCGGGCGGCTACACCTTC. It translates to CASSAGQGSGGYTF.

Written as DNA, the CDR3 is TGTGCCAGCAGGAGTTTCGCTGGGGGGGGGTACAATGAGCAGTTCTTC. It specifies CASRSFAGGGYNEQFF. This chain joins TRBV2 and TRBJ2-1; the match to TRBD2 covers 7 bases. Germline V gene data show CDR1 as SNHLY and CDR2 as FYNNEI. J was trimmed by 4 bases and V by 6 bases; bases with no gene match: 12. This CDR3 has 16 amino acids.

This chain connects TRBV10-3 to TRBJ1-2; no clear D. The germline V and J ends were trimmed by 8 bases and 8 bases, with 15 bases remaining between them. Germline assignment: CDR1 ENHRY and CDR2 SYGVKD. The CDR3 consists of 12 residues. Here the CDR3 reads CAIGEGVQGYTF. The CDR3 DNA reads as TGTGCCATCGGGGAAGGCGTTCAAGGCTACACCTTC.

The chain recombines TRBV10-3 with TRBJ1-2; 9 bases are a match to TRBD1. Per germline, CDR1 ENHRY and CDR2 SYGVKD. Germline trimming cut 2 bases from V and 4 bases from J; bases unmatched to any gene: 8. The CDR3 is 16 amino acids. The CDR3 nucleotides are TGTGCCATCAGTGAGACCGGGACAGGGAGCCTCTATGGCTACACCTTC. Its translation: CAISETGTGSLYGYTF.

The rearrangement joins TRBV9 to TRBJ2-1; 15 bases line up with TRBD2. V was clipped by 2 bases and J by 4 bases; unmatched bases: 4. Germline CDR1 is SGDLS and CDR2 is YYNGEE. This CDR3 spans 17 amino acids. Here the CDR3 DNA reads TGTGCCAGCAGCGTCGGGACTAGCGGGAGGAAATACAATGAGCAGTTCTTC. Its protein is CASSVGTSGRKYNEQFF.

The chain recombines TRBV7-3 with TRBJ2-3; TRBD2 aligns across 8 bases. V shed 5 bases, J shed 5 bases, and the junction held 6 bases outside the gene matches. This CDR3 spans 14 amino acids. Germline loops: CDR1 SGHTA, CDR2 FQGTGA. CDR3: CASSPREGEDTQYF. CDR3 nucleotides: TGTGCCAGCAGCCCCCGGGAGGGGGAAGATACGCAGTATTTT. Variable domain in full (rest from reference TRBV7-3 and TRBJ2-3): GAGVSQTPSNKVTEKGKYVELRCDPISGHTALYWYRQSLGQGPEFLIYFQGTGAADDSGLPNDRFFAVRPEGSVSTLKIQRTERGDSAVYLCASSPREGEDTQYFGPGTRLTVL.

The rearrangement links TRBV27 to TRBJ2-3; 10 bases agree with TRBD1. The CDR3 covers 15 residues. CDR1 MNHEY and CDR2 SMNVEV come from the germline V gene (reference sequence). V lost 5 bases to trimming and J lost 6 bases; unmatched junction nucleotides: 8. CDR3 region: CASSPRQGAGDTQYF. The CDR3 DNA reads TGTGCCAGCAGTCCACGACAGGGGGCTGGGGATACGCAGTATTTT.

The chain has TRBV2 and TRBJ2-2, with D perhaps TRBD2 (5 bases). The germline V gene encodes CDR1 SNHLY and CDR2 FYNNEI. The CDR3 length is 12 residues. The V gene lost 6 bases and the J gene lost 8 bases, with 10 bases spanning the gap. The DNA of the CDR3 is TGTGCCAGCAGAGTAGCGCAGGGGGAGCTGTTTTTT. Translated: CASRVAQGELFF.

V usage is TRBV2 and J usage is TRBJ2-3, with no clear D. The germline V gene has CDR1 SNHLY and CDR2 FYNNEI. This CDR3 has 15 residues. V was trimmed by 5 bases and J by 0 bases, leaving 12 bases between them. The CDR3 nucleotides read TGTGCCAGCAGTCAAGAGCGCTTGAGCACAGATACGCAGTATTTT. Translated, it gives CASSQERLSTDTQYF.